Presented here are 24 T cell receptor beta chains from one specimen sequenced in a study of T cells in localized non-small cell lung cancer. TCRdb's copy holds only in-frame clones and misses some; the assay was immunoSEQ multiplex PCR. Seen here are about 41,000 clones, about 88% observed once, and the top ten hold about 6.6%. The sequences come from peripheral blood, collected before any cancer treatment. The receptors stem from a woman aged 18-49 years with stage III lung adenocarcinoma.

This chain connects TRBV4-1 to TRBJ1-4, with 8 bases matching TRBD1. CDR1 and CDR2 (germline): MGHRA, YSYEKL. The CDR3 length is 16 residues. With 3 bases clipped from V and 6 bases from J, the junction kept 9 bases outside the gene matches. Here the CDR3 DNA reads TGCGCCAGCAGCCAGGTCCAGGGGGCTCTTGATGAAAAACTGTTTTTT. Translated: CASSQVQGALDEKLFF.

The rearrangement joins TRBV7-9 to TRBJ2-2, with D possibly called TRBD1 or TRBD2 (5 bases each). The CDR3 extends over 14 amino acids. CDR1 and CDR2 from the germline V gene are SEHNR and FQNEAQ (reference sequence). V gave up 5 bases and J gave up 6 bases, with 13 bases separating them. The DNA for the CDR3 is TGTGCCAGCAGCGCGTCCCGGGACGCCGGGGAGCTGTTTTTT. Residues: CASSASRDAGELFF.

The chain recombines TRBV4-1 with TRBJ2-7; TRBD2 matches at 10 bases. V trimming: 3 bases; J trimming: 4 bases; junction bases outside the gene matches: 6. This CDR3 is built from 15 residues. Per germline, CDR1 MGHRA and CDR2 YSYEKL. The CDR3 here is CASSQASGGLYEQYF. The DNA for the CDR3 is TGCGCCAGCAGCCAGGCTAGCGGGGGCCTATACGAGCAGTACTTC.

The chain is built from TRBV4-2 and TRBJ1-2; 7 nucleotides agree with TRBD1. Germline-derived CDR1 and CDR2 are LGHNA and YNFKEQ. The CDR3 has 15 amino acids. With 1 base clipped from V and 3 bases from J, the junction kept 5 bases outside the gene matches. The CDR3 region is CASSQGQGVDYGYTF. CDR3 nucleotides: TGTGCCAGCAGCCAAGGACAGGGCGTCGACTATGGCTACACCTTC.

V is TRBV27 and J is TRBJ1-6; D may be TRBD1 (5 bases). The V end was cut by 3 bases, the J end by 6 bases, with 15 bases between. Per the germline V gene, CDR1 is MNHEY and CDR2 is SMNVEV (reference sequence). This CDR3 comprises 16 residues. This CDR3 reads CASSFSADKANSPLHF. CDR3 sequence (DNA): TGTGCCAGCAGTTTCTCGGCGGACAAAGCTAATTCACCCCTCCACTTT.

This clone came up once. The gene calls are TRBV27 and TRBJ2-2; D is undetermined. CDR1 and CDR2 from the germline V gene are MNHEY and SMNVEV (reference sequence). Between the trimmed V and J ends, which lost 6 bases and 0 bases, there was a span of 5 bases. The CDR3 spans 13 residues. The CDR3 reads CASSVTNTGELFF. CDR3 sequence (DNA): TGTGCCAGCAGCGTTACGAACACCGGGGAGCTGTTTTTT.

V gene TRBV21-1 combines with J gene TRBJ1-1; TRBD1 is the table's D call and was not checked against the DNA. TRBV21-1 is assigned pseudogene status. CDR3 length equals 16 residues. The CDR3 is CASSCRDNVPNTEAFF. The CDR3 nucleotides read TGTGCCAGCAGTTGCCGGGACAACGTACCAAACACTGAAGCTTTCTTT.

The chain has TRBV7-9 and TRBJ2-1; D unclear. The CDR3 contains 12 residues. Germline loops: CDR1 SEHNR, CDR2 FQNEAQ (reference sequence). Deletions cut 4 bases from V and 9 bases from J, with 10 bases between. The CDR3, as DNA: TGTGCCAGCAGCTCTGCGGTAGGTGAGCAGTTCTTC. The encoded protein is CASSSAVGEQFF.

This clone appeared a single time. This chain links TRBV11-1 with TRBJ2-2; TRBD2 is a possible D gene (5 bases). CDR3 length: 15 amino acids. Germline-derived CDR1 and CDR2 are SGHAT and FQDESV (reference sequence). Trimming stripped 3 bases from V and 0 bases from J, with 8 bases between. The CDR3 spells CASSFAGANTGELFF. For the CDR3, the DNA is TGTGCCAGCAGCTTTGCGGGCGCGAACACCGGGGAGCTGTTTTTT.

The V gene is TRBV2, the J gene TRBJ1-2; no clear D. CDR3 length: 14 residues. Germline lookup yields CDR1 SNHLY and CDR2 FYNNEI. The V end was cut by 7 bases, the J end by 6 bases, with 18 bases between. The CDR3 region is CASTTVGGLNGYTF. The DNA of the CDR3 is TGTGCCAGCACCACTGTCGGCGGGTTGAATGGCTACACCTTC.

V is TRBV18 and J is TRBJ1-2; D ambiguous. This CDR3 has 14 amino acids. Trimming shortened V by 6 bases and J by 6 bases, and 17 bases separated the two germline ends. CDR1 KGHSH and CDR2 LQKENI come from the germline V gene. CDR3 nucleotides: TGTGCCAGCTCTCCAAGGACCGAAGCGGATGGCTACACCTTC. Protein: CASSPRTEADGYTF.

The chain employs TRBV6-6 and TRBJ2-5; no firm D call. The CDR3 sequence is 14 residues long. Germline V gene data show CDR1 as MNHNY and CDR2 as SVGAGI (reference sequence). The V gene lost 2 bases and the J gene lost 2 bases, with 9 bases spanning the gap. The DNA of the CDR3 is TGTGCCAGCAGTTACGATAGGCTTCAAGAGACCCAGTACTTC. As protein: CASSYDRLQETQYF.

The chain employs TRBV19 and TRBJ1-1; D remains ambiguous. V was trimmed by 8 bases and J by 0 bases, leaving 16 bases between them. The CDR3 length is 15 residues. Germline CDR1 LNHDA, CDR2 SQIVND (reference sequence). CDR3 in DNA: TGTGCCAGTTGGGGAGGTCGGAACATGAACACTGAAGCTTTCTTT. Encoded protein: CASWGGRNMNTEAFF.

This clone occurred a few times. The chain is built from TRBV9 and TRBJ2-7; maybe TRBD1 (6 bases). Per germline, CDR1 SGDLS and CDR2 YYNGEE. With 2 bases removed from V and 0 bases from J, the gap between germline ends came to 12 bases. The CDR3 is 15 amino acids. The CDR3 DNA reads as TGTGCCAGCAGCGTCGGGACACACCACTCCTACGAGCAGTACTTC. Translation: CASSVGTHHSYEQYF.

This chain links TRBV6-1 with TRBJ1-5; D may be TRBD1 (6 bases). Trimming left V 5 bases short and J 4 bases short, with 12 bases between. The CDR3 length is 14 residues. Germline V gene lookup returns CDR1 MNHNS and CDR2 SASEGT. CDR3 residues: CASSSDRLNQPQHF. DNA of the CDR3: TGTGCCAGCAGTTCCGACAGGCTAAATCAGCCCCAGCATTTT.

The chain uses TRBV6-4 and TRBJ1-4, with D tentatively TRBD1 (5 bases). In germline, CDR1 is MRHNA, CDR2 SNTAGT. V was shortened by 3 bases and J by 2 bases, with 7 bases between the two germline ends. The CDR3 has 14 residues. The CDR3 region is CASSEYRTNEKLFF. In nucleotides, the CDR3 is TGTGCCAGCAGTGAGTACAGGACTAATGAAAAACTGTTTTTT.

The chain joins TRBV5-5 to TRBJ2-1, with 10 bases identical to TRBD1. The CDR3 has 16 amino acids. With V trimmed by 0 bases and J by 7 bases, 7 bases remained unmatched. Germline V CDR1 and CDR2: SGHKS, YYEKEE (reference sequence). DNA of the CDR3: TGTGCCAGCAGCTTGGCCGGGACAGGGGTTTGGAATGAGCAGTTCTTC. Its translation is CASSLAGTGVWNEQFF.

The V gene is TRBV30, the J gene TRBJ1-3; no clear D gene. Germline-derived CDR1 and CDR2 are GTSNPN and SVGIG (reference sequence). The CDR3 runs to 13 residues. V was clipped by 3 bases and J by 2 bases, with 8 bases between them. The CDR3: CAWRPVPGNTIYF. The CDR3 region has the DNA TGTGCCTGGAGACCCGTTCCTGGAAACACCATATATTTT.

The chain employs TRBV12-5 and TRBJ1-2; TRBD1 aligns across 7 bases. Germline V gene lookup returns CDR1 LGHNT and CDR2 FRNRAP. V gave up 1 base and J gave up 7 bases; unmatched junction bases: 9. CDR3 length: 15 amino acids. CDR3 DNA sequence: TGTGCTAGTGGTTTGGGTGATACAGGGGTGGGTGGCTACACCTTC. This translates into CASGLGDTGVGGYTF.

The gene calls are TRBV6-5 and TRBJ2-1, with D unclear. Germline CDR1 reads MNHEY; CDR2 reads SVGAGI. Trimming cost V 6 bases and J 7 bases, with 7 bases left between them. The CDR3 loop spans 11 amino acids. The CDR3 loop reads CASREVNEQFF. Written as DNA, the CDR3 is TGTGCCAGCAGGGAAGTGAATGAGCAGTTCTTC.

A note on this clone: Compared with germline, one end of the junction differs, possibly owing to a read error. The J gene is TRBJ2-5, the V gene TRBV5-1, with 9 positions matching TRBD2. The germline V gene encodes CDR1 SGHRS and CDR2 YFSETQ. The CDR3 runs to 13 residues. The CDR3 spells CASSLGSGGRGNF. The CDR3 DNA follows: TGCGCCAGCAGCTTGGGTAGCGGGGGCCGCGGGAACTTC.

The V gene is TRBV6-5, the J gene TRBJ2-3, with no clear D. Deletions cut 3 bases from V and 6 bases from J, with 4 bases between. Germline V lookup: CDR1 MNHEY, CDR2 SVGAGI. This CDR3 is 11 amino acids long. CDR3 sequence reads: CASSYGDTQYF. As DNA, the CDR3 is TGTGCCAGCAGTTATGGGGATACGCAGTATTTT.

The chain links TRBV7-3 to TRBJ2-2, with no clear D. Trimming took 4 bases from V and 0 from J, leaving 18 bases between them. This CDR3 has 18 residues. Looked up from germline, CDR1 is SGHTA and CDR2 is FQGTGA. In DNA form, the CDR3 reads TGTGCCAGCAGCTCCCCCCGTTTTAATTCCGCGAACACCGGGGAGCTGTTTTTT. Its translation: CASSSPRFNSANTGELFF.

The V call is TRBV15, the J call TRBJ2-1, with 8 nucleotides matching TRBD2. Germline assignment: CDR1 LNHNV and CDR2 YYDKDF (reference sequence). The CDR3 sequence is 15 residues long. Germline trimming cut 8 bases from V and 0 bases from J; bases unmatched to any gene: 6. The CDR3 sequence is CATRGGLSSYNEQFF. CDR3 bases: TGTGCCACCCGGGGGGGGTTAAGCTCCTACAATGAGCAGTTCTTC.